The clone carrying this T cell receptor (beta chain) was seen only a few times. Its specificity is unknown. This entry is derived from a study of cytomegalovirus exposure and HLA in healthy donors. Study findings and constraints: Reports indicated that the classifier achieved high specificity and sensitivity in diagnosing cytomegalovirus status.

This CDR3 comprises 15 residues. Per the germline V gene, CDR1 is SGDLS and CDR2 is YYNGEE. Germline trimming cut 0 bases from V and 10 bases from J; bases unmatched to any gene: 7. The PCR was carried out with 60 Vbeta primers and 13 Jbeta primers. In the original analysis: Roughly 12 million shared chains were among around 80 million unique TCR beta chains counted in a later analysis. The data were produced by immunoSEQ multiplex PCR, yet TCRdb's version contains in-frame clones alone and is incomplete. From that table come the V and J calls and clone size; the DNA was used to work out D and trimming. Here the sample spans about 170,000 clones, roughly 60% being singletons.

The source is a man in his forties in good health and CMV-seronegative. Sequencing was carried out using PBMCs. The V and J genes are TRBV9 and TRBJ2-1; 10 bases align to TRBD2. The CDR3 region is CASSVGPSGSREQFF. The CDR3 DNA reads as TGTGCCAGCAGCGTAGGTCCTAGCGGGAGTCGGGAGCAGTTCTTC.